The rows below give T cell receptor beta chains drawn from one sample of a study of siplizumab effects on memory and regulatory T cells. TCRdb's copy holds only in-frame clones and misses some; the assay was immunoSEQ multiplex PCR. Of about 69,000 clones listed, over 75% are singletons. Sequenced material: Tregs sorted from blood. Receptors were obtained from a human donor in good health. CDR3s include the opening cysteine and the closing phenylalanine or tryptophan. The order of the fields is CDR3 protein, CDR3 DNA, clone size, D gene, CDR3 length, V gene, J gene. D genes are given only for firm matches. A clone size is listed for some rows: how often the clone was seen (once, few, many), or a class if it is expanded.

CASSSPPRSSTDTQYF	TGTGCCAGCAGCAGCCCCCCCAGGTCTAGCACAGATACGCAGTATTTT	.	.	16	TRBV21-1	TRBJ2-3
CASSQWTGYGYTF	TGTGCCAGCAGCCAATGGACAGGCTATGGCTACACCTTC	.	TRBD1	13	TRBV7-2	TRBJ1-2
CGGPSGQETQYF	TGTGGGGGGCCTAGCGGGCAAGAGACCCAGTACTTC	.	.	12	TRBV21-1	TRBJ2-5
CASIQGIGYEQYF	TGTGCCAGCATCCAGGGTATAGGCTACGAGCAGTACTTC	.	.	13	TRBV5-5	TRBJ2-7
CASSWDRGPQETQYF	TGTGCCAGCAGTTGGGACAGGGGGCCCCAAGAGACCCAGTACTTC	few	TRBD1	15	TRBV6-6	TRBJ2-5
CASSARAGGYNEQFF	TGTGCCAGCAGCGCAAGAGCGGGAGGGTACAATGAGCAGTTCTTC	.	TRBD2	15	TRBV9	TRBJ2-1
CASSPNSGTPYEQYF	TGTGCCAGCAGCCCGAATAGCGGGACCCCCTACGAGCAGTACTTC	.	TRBD2	15	TRBV11-3	TRBJ2-7
CASSANRVASGANVLTF	TGTGCCAGCAGCGCCAACAGAGTGGCCTCTGGGGCCAACGTCCTGACTTTC	once	.	17	TRBV7-8	TRBJ2-6
CSVEWPGNTEAFF	TGCAGCGTTGAATGGCCGGGAAACACTGAAGCTTTCTTT	.	.	13	TRBV29-1	TRBJ1-1
CASSLAGQAFF	TGTGCCAGCAGTTTAGCAGGGCAAGCTTTCTTT	few	.	11	TRBV28	TRBJ1-1
CASRPGWGGYEQYF	TGTGCCAGCAGGCCAGGTTGGGGGGGCTACGAGCAGTACTTC	.	TRBD2	14	TRBV11-2	TRBJ2-7
CASTGRTNTEAFF	TGTGCCAGCACCGGGAGAACGAACACTGAAGCTTTCTTT	.	.	13	TRBV5-3	TRBJ1-1
CASSHGRTVTSTDTQYF	TGTGCCAGCAGCCATGGCCGGACAGTTACTAGCACAGATACGCAGTATTTT	.	.	17	TRBV4-2	TRBJ2-3